Presented here are 26 T cell receptor beta chains from one specimen sequenced in a study of T cells in localized non-small cell lung cancer. Assay used: immunoSEQ multiplex PCR; TCRdb lists only in-frame clones, some missing. This sample has 1,200 or so clones; around 25% occur once, and the top ten carry around a sixth. The sample consisted of normal lung tissue next to the tumor, taken before any cancer treatment. All receptors come from a female donor aged 60 or older with stage I squamous cell lung carcinoma.

The genes are TRBV23-1 and TRBJ2-2; TRBD2 might be the D (6 bases). TRBV23-1 counts as an open reading frame of uncertain function. The CDR3 is 15 amino acids. V was cut by 10 bases and J by 3 bases, with 18 bases left in between. The chain's CDR3 is CAIRPGANYTGELFF. Written as DNA, the CDR3 is TGCGCCATTAGACCGGGAGCTAACTACACCGGGGAGCTGTTTTTT.

By its share, this clone is medium-sized (0.01 to 0.1%). J is TRBJ2-7 and V is TRBV6-8; D is possibly TRBD1 or TRBD2 (5 bases each). The CDR3 is made up of 13 amino acids. Germline CDR1 reads MNHGY; CDR2 reads SAAAGT. V dropped 6 bases and J dropped 4 bases, with 13 bases sitting between them. CDR3 DNA: TGTGCCAGCAGCCTCCGGGACGGATACGAGCAGTACTTC. Translation gives CASSLRDGYEQYF.

The chain couples TRBV29-1 to TRBJ1-5; D uncertain. Germline values: CDR1 SQVTM, CDR2 ANQGSEA. The CDR3 spans 12 residues. V was trimmed by 4 bases and J by 9 bases, leaving 13 bases between them. CDR3: CSVVDGLGPQHF. DNA for the CDR3: TGCAGCGTTGTCGACGGGCTTGGGCCCCAGCATTTT.

In regard to this clone: Germline is not matched at one junction end, which may reflect a read error. In nucleotides, the CDR3 is TGTGCCAGTAGTGGGACCGGGACCTCAGGGGTCTTC. It yields the protein CASSGTGTSGVF. This chain uses TRBV19 with TRBJ2-1; maybe TRBD1 (6 bases). CDR1 and CDR2 (germline): LNHDA, SQIVND (reference sequence). The CDR3 length is 12 residues.

The chain couples TRBV6-8 to TRBJ2-3, with 10 positions matching TRBD2. The trim removed 5 bases at V and 7 bases at J, leaving 12 bases unmatched. The germline V gene encodes CDR1 MNHGY and CDR2 SAAAGT. The CDR3 has 16 residues. The CDR3 spells CASSAVIELAGNTQYF. For the CDR3, the DNA is TGTGCCAGCAGTGCCGTAATCGAACTAGCGGGAAATACGCAGTATTTT.

Only a few counts were recorded for this clone. The V gene is TRBV7-5, the J gene TRBJ2-7; the listed D gene, TRBD2, was not tested against the DNA. TRBV7-5 constitutes a pseudogene. The CDR3 has 15 amino acids. This chain's CDR3 is CASSLQAGGAYEQYF. CDR3 DNA: TGTGCCAGCAGCCTTCAAGCGGGAGGTGCCTACGAGCAGTACTTC.

The rearrangement joins TRBV19 to TRBJ1-2, with 7 bases matching TRBD1. The CDR3 length is 14 residues. Unmatched junction bases numbered 9, after V lost 7 bases and J lost 4 bases. In germline, CDR1 is LNHDA, CDR2 SQIVND (reference sequence). The CDR3 loop is CASTGRGRVYGYTF. In DNA, the CDR3 is TGTGCCAGTACGGGCAGGGGGAGGGTCTATGGCTACACCTTC. The whole variable domain, filled in from reference TRBV19 and TRBJ1-2, reads DGGITQSPKYLFRKEGQNVTLSCEQNLNHDAMYWYRQDPGQGLRLIYYSQIVNDFQKGDIAEGYSVSREKKESFPLTVTSAQKNPTAFYLCASTGRGRVYGYTFGSGTRLTVV.

In its sample, this clone ranks as large. The chain recombines TRBV4-1 with TRBJ2-2; D is unresolved. Trimming removed 4 bases from V and 2 bases from J, with 8 bases in between. Germline CDR1 MGHRA, CDR2 YSYEKL. There are 14 residues in the CDR3. The CDR3 DNA reads as TGCGCCAGCAGCCCTTCTACCAACACCGGGGAGCTGTTTTTT. Its protein is CASSPSTNTGELFF.

The gene calls are TRBV5-1 and TRBJ1-2; 9 bases are shared with TRBD1. V shed 7 bases and J 6 bases; nucleotides not matched to a gene: 10. This CDR3 is 14 amino acids long. Germline V gives CDR1 SGHRS, CDR2 YFSETQ. This CDR3 is CASLEEGQGDGYTF. Written as DNA, the CDR3 is TGCGCCAGCCTCGAAGAGGGACAGGGAGATGGCTACACCTTC.

This clone was seen a few times. This sequence joins TRBV1 and TRBJ2-7; the DNA was not compared with TRBD2, the D call given in the table. TRBV1 is noted as a pseudogene. The CDR3 is 15 amino acids. The CDR3: CTSSQDGGRANEQYF. The CDR3, as DNA: TGCACCAGCAGCCAAGACGGCGGGAGGGCCAACGAGCAGTACTTC.

V is TRBV11-3 and J is TRBJ2-4; 7 bases fit TRBD2. The CDR3 has 16 amino acids. J gave up 4 bases and V 5 bases, and 11 bases lay outside the gene matches. In germline, CDR1 is SGHNT, CDR2 YENEEA. The CDR3 here is CASSNEGSGVKNIQYF. The CDR3 DNA is TGTGCCAGCAGCAATGAGGGAAGCGGGGTAAAAAACATTCAGTACTTC. Drawing the rest from reference TRBV11-3 and TRBJ2-4, the complete variable domain is EAGVVQSPRYKIIEKKQPVAFWCNPISGHNTLYWYLQNLGQGPELLIRYENEEAVDDSQLPKDRFSAERLKGVDSTLKIQPAELGDSAVYLCASSNEGSGVKNIQYFGAGTRLSVL.

The rearrangement joins TRBV6-8 to TRBJ2-4; 12 bases are shared with TRBD1. From germline, CDR1 is MNHGY and CDR2 SAAAGT. This CDR3 region has 17 residues. Trimming removed 6 bases from V and 3 bases from J; junction bases left unmatched: 9. The CDR3 region has the DNA TGTGCCAGCAGACCGGGACAGGGGGCGTTTGACAAAAACATTCAGTACTTC. It translates to CASRPGQGAFDKNIQYF.

The V gene is TRBV11-3, the J gene TRBJ2-1, with 9 bases identical to TRBD1. Germline trimming cut 6 bases from V and 3 bases from J; bases unmatched to any gene: 3. CDR1 SGHNT and CDR2 YENEEA come from the germline V gene. The CDR3 runs to 14 residues. Here the CDR3 reads CASSSDRGYNEQFF. For the CDR3, the DNA is TGTGCCAGCAGTTCGGACAGGGGCTACAATGAGCAGTTCTTC.

This clone was found a few times. J is TRBJ2-7 and V is TRBV9; TRBD1 matches 7 bases. The germline V gene encodes CDR1 SGDLS and CDR2 YYNGEE. The CDR3 is 15 residues long. Unmatched junction bases numbered 7, after V lost 4 bases and J lost 0 bases. For the CDR3, the DNA is TGTGCCAGCAGCCCCCTCAGGGACAGCTCCTACGAGCAGTACTTC. It is translated as CASSPLRDSSYEQYF. Together with reference TRBV9 and TRBJ2-7, the CDR3 gives the full variable domain: DSGVTQTPKHLITATGQRVTLRCSPRSGDLSVYWYQQSLDQGLQFLIQYYNGEERAKGNILERFSAQQFPDLHSELNLSSLELGDSALYFCASSPLRDSSYEQYFGPGTRLTVT.

This clone was found a few times. J is TRBJ2-1 and V is TRBV11-3, with 10 positions matching TRBD2. Trimming took 6 bases from V and 4 from J; bases not matched to a gene: 9. Germline-derived CDR1 and CDR2 are SGHNT and YENEEA. This CDR3 contains 16 residues. CDR3 residues: CASRRLTSGRYNEQFF. In nucleotides, the CDR3 is TGTGCCAGCAGACGGTTGACTAGCGGGCGGTACAATGAGCAGTTCTTC.

V is TRBV11-3 and J is TRBJ1-2; D gene ambiguous. From germline, CDR1 is SGHNT and CDR2 YENEEA. This CDR3 spans 15 amino acids. The V and J ends lost 6 bases and 5 bases respectively, with 19 bases between them. CDR3 nucleotides: TGTGCCAGCAGGGAGTGGGAGAGGGTCGGTTATGGCTACACCTTC. Amino acids: CASREWERVGYGYTF.

This clone is deemed medium-sized. CDR3 sequence (DNA): TGTGCCAGCAGGTCAGGGCCCTACACTGAAGCTTTCTTT. Residues: CASRSGPYTEAFF. The rearrangement joins TRBV6-8 to TRBJ1-1, with a tentative D call TRBD1 (5 bases). V was shortened by 6 bases and J by 3 bases, with 11 bases between the two germline ends. The V gene's germline CDR1 is MNHGY and CDR2 SAAAGT. The CDR3 spans 13 residues.

The table lists this clone with a few counts. The chain carries TRBV23-1 and TRBJ2-7; no firm D call. TRBV23-1 is an open reading frame whose function is uncertain. CDR3 size: 14 residues. Trimming pared 6 bases from V and 1 base from J, leaving 13 bases between. This chain's CDR3 is CASSQDALSYEQYF. In nucleotides, the CDR3 is TGCGCCAGCAGCCAAGATGCGCTTTCCTACGAGCAGTACTTC.

This clone came up a few times. The rearrangement uses TRBV11-3 and TRBJ2-6; D gene ambiguous. The CDR3 spans 16 residues. V lost 6 bases, J lost 0 bases, and 12 bases lay in between. The germline V gene has CDR1 SGHNT and CDR2 YENEEA. Here the CDR3 DNA reads TGTGCCAGCAGGCCTCCAGGAGTCTCTGGGGCCAACGTCCTGACTTTC. This gives the protein CASRPPGVSGANVLTF.

The chain employs TRBV18 and TRBJ2-2; D may match TRBD1 or TRBD2 (6 bases each). Germline CDR1 reads KGHSH; CDR2 reads LQKENI. The V end was cut by 0 bases, the J end by 3 bases, with 11 bases between. The CDR3 length is 16 residues. CDR3 in amino acids: CASSPPGGDYTGELFF. The CDR3 nucleotides are TGTGCCAGCTCACCACCGGGGGGCGACTACACCGGGGAGCTGTTTTTT.

This clone was found a few times. The chain uses TRBV11-3 and TRBJ1-1; 8 bases align to TRBD1. Germline-derived CDR1 and CDR2 are SGHNT and YENEEA. This CDR3 has 15 residues. With 5 bases clipped from V and 5 bases from J, the junction kept 10 bases outside the gene matches. The CDR3 DNA follows: TGTGCCAGCAGCCCCCAAGGACAGGGACCAACTGAAGCTTTCTTT. This translates into CASSPQGQGPTEAFF.

The V call is TRBV10-3, the J call TRBJ2-7; 8 nucleotides align to TRBD1. With 9 bases clipped from V and 6 bases from J, the junction kept 7 bases outside the gene matches. Germline loops: CDR1 ENHRY, CDR2 SYGVKD. This CDR3 contains 12 residues. This CDR3 reads CAIGQGSIEQYF. CDR3 in DNA: TGTGCCATTGGACAGGGTTCGATCGAGCAGTACTTC.

By share of the sample, this clone is large (0.1 to 1%). V and J are TRBV19 and TRBJ1-2; D perhaps matches TRBD1 (5 bases). Germline CDR1 is LNHDA and CDR2 is SQIVND (reference sequence). The V end was cut by 5 bases, the J end by 8 bases, with 12 bases between. This CDR3 spans 12 amino acids. The CDR3 region is CASSPGHGGYTF. CDR3 DNA: TGTGCCAGTAGTCCCGGACATGGGGGCTACACCTTC.

This clone qualifies as hyperexpanded (1% or more). The chain has TRBV30 and TRBJ2-1; D remains unclear. Germline values: CDR1 GTSNPN, CDR2 SVGIG (reference sequence). CDR3 length: 11 amino acids. V lost 5 bases to trimming and J lost 1 base, with 3 bases between them. This chain's CDR3 is CAWRSYNEQFF. The CDR3 nucleotides are TGTGCCTGGCGGTCCTACAATGAGCAGTTCTTC.

This clone came up a few times. The V gene is TRBV9, the J gene TRBJ2-7; the match to TRBD2 covers 9 bases. Germline values: CDR1 SGDLS, CDR2 YYNGEE. V was pared by 7 bases and J by 6 bases, with 11 bases of the junction left unmatched. The CDR3 loop spans 14 amino acids. CDR3 sequence reads: CASYGGTSSGEQYF. The CDR3 DNA reads TGTGCCAGCTACGGGGGGACTAGCTCTGGCGAGCAGTACTTC.

The CDR3 here is CSVGESQNIQYF. DNA for the CDR3: TGCAGCGTAGGGGAGTCCCAAAACATTCAGTACTTC. The chain joins TRBV29-1 to TRBJ2-4, with D perhaps being TRBD1 or TRBD2 (5 bases each). This CDR3 spans 12 amino acids. Germline values: CDR1 SQVTM, CDR2 ANQGSEA. V was clipped by 6 bases and J by 5 bases, with 11 bases between them.